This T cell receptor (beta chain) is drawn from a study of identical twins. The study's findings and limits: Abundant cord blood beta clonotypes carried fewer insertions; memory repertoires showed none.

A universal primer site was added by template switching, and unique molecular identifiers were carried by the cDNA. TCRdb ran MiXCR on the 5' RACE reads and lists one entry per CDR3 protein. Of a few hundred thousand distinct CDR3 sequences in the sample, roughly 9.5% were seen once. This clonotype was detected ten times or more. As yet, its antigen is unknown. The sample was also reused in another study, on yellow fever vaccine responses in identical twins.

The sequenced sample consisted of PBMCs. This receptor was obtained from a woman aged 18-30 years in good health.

CDR3 protein: CASSLLREREQYF. Here the CDR3 DNA reads TGTGCCAGCAGTTTACTCCGGGAGAGGGAGCAGTACTTC. The V and J genes are TRBV12-3 or TRBV12-4 and TRBJ2-7; possible D gene TRBD2, 6 bases. The CDR3 has 13 residues. V shed 2 bases and J shed 7 bases, with 12 bases lying between them.